This T cell receptor (beta chain) appears in the sequencing data of a study of cytomegalovirus exposure and HLA in healthy donors. The PCR employed 60 Vbeta primers together with 13 Jbeta primers. Profiling relied on immunoSEQ multiplex PCR, and the TCRdb table lists in-frame clones only, not all of them. The sample carries roughly 220,000 clones, around 75% recorded once. Germline V gives CDR1 SGHTA, CDR2 FQGTGA. This CDR3 has 15 amino acids. After removal of 0 bases from V and 3 bases from J, the junction contained 3 bases not matched to a gene. Details on this clone: Its antigen is unknown. The sample carries other DNA sequences with the same CDR3.

Study-level results: Per a later analysis, HLA-associated TCR beta chains showed more clonal expansion than other, equally common TCR beta chains.

The sequence was collected from a woman under 40 in good health and CMV-seronegative. The rearrangement joins TRBV7-3 to TRBJ2-3; 7 nucleotides agree with TRBD2. Sequenced: PBMCs. The CDR3 nucleotides read TGTGCCAGCAGCTTAACCAGCGGGGAGACAGATACGCAGTATTTT. Its protein product is CASSLTSGETDTQYF.